This T cell receptor (beta chain) was documented in a study of Graves' ophthalmopathy and Graves' hyperthyroidism. Whole-study results and caveats: In separating ophthalmopathy from stable hyperthyroidism, a 13-signature model achieved 85% to 90% sensitivity and around 81% specificity. The blood repertoire also included most expanded thyroid clonotypes above 0.001 frequency.

Amplification from RNA transcripts yielded the TCR beta CDR3 regions. The library came from an HTBI-primed first-round RT-PCR and a second-round multiplex PCR. TCRdb recomputed calls from the multiplex PCR reads with MiXCR, one row per CDR3 protein. The repertoire holds about 1.1 million distinct CDR3 sequences, with about 40% as singletons. CDR3 length: 15 residues. From germline, CDR1 is SGHTA and CDR2 FQGNSA. Enrolled hyperthyroidism patients had a new diagnosis, a duration under 2 months, and an age of 18 to 65. The table lists this clonotype with a count of one. Its antigen is unidentified. The source of this sequence is an adult man with Graves' hyperthyroidism. The sample taken for sequencing was peripheral blood or thyroid tissue (not recorded which). V usage is TRBV7-2 and J usage is TRBJ2-5; 8 bases are shared with TRBD2. The J call is doubtful: the DNA matches TRBJ2-7 better. The CDR3 DNA follows: TGTGCCAGCAGCGTAATTGGGACTAGATCCCCCGAGCAGTACTTC. Protein: CASSVIGTRSPEQYF.